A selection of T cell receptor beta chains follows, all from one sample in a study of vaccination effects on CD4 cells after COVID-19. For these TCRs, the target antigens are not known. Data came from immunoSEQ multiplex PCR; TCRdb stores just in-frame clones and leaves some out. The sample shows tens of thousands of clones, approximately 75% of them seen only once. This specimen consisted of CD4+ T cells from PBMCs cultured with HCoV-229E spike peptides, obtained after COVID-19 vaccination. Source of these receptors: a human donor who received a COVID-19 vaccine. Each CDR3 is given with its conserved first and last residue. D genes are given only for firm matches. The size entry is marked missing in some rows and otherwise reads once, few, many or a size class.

cdr3_aa: CASSQEGSSYEQYF; cdr3_nt: TGTGCCAGCAGCCAAGAAGGGAGCTCCTACGAGCAGTACTTC; clone_size: few; v_call: TRBV3-1/TRBV3-2; j_call: TRBJ2-7; d_call: -
cdr3_aa: CASSLFNTGNTIYF; cdr3_nt: TGTGCCAGCAGTTTATTCAATACCGGAAACACCATATATTTT; clone_size: few; v_call: TRBV27; j_call: TRBJ1-3; d_call: -
cdr3_aa: CASSYPRQRNQPQHF; cdr3_nt: TGTGCCAGCAGTTACCCTAGACAGAGAAATCAGCCCCAGCATTTT; clone_size: -; v_call: TRBV6-2/TRBV6-3; j_call: TRBJ1-5; d_call: -
cdr3_aa: CASSQEGQGARKAFF; cdr3_nt: TGCGCCAGCAGCCAAGAGGGACAGGGGGCGAGAAAAGCTTTCTTT; clone_size: -; v_call: TRBV4-1; j_call: TRBJ1-1; d_call: TRBD1
cdr3_aa: CASSLTIWEELFF; cdr3_nt: TGTGCCAGCAGCTTGACGATTTGGGAGGAGCTGTTTTTT; clone_size: -; v_call: TRBV5-5; j_call: TRBJ2-2; d_call: -
cdr3_aa: CASSLGTALYEQYF; cdr3_nt: TGCGCCAGCAGCTTAGGGACGGCCCTCTACGAGCAGTACTTC; clone_size: -; v_call: TRBV5-1; j_call: TRBJ2-7; d_call: -
cdr3_aa: CATSRETHSPYEQYF; cdr3_nt: TGTGCCACCAGCAGAGAAACCCACTCCCCGTACGAGCAGTACTTC; clone_size: -; v_call: TRBV15; j_call: TRBJ2-7; d_call: -
cdr3_aa: CASSIGGAPDTQYF; cdr3_nt: TGTGCCAGTAGTATCGGCGGGGCCCCAGATACGCAGTATTTT; clone_size: -; v_call: TRBV19; j_call: TRBJ2-3; d_call: -
cdr3_aa: CASSQQRSGTGELFF; cdr3_nt: TGTGCCAGCAGCCAGCAGAGGTCGGGCACCGGGGAGCTGTTTTTT; clone_size: -; v_call: TRBV5-5; j_call: TRBJ2-2; d_call: -
cdr3_aa: CASSGRDAFYEQFF; cdr3_nt: TGTGCCAGCTCGGGCAGGGACGCTTTCTATGAGCAGTTCTTC; clone_size: -; v_call: TRBV18; j_call: TRBJ2-1; d_call: -
cdr3_aa: CATSRERRRTNTEAFF; cdr3_nt: TGTGCCACCAGCAGAGAGCGTAGGAGAACAAACACTGAAGCTTTCTTT; clone_size: once; v_call: TRBV15; j_call: TRBJ1-1; d_call: -
cdr3_aa: CASSLRGLAATDTQYF; cdr3_nt: TGTGCCAGCAGCTTGAGGGGACTAGCGGCCACAGATACGCAGTATTTT; clone_size: once; v_call: TRBV5-6; j_call: TRBJ2-3; d_call: TRBD2
cdr3_aa: CASSLVPQGATGELFF; cdr3_nt: TGTGCCAGCAGCTTAGTCCCGCAAGGGGCGACCGGGGAGCTGTTTTTT; clone_size: few; v_call: TRBV7-8; j_call: TRBJ2-2; d_call: -
cdr3_aa: CASSYSNGDTGELFF; cdr3_nt: TGTGCCAGCAGTTACTCGAACGGGGACACCGGGGAGCTGTTTTTT; clone_size: -; v_call: TRBV6-5; j_call: TRBJ2-2; d_call: -
cdr3_aa: CSASRGRVNTEAFF; cdr3_nt: TGCAGTGCTAGTCGGGGACGGGTGAACACTGAAGCTTTCTTT; clone_size: -; v_call: TRBV20-1; j_call: TRBJ1-1; d_call: -
cdr3_aa: CSVDEISGGNTIYF; cdr3_nt: TGCAGCGTTGATGAAATCAGTGGGGGTAACACCATATATTTT; clone_size: medium-sized; v_call: TRBV29-1; j_call: TRBJ1-3; d_call: -
cdr3_aa: CASRGGGGYEQYF; cdr3_nt: TGTGCCAGCCGGGGTGGGGGGGGCTACGAGCAGTACTTC; clone_size: -; v_call: TRBV12-3/TRBV12-4; j_call: TRBJ2-7; d_call: TRBD2
cdr3_aa: CSGAGGGDETQYF; cdr3_nt: TGCAGCGGTGCCGGGGGAGGGGACGAGACCCAGTACTTC; clone_size: -; v_call: TRBV29-1; j_call: TRBJ2-5; d_call: TRBD2
cdr3_aa: CAWSVFTRSSGNTIYF; cdr3_nt: TGTGCCTGGAGTGTATTCACGAGGAGCTCTGGAAACACCATATATTTT; clone_size: -; v_call: TRBV30; j_call: TRBJ1-3; d_call: -
cdr3_aa: CASVPLGTGGYGYTF; cdr3_nt: TGTGCCAGCGTCCCTTTAGGGACAGGGGGTTATGGCTACACCTTC; clone_size: few; v_call: TRBV5-6; j_call: TRBJ1-2; d_call: TRBD1
cdr3_aa: CASGTTGTGTGELFF; cdr3_nt: TGTGCCAGCGGAACGACAGGGACGGGCACCGGGGAGCTGTTTTTT; clone_size: -; v_call: TRBV5-5; j_call: TRBJ2-2; d_call: TRBD1
cdr3_aa: CATSRDPGGNQPQHF; cdr3_nt: TGTGCCACCAGCAGAGATCCGGGGGGGAATCAGCCCCAGCATTTT; clone_size: -; v_call: TRBV15; j_call: TRBJ1-5; d_call: -
cdr3_aa: CASSQGQAGTNEKLFF; cdr3_nt: TGCGCCAGCAGCCAGGGACAGGCCGGCACTAATGAAAAACTGTTTTTT; clone_size: -; v_call: TRBV4-1; j_call: TRBJ1-4; d_call: TRBD1
cdr3_aa: CASSWGGTNTGELFF; cdr3_nt: TGTGCCAGCAGTTGGGGCGGAACGAACACCGGGGAGCTGTTTTTT; clone_size: -; v_call: TRBV27; j_call: TRBJ2-2; d_call: -
cdr3_aa: CASSGSGGELFF; cdr3_nt: TGTGCCAGCAGTGGGTCGGGCGGGGAGCTGTTTTTT; clone_size: once; v_call: TRBV2; j_call: TRBJ2-2; d_call: -
cdr3_aa: CASSPRGGQGEGNSPLHF; cdr3_nt: TGCGCCAGCAGCCCCCGTGGGGGTCAGGGGGAAGGCAATTCACCCCTCCACTTT; clone_size: -; v_call: TRBV5-1; j_call: TRBJ1-6; d_call: TRBD1
cdr3_aa: CASSPPGTGGAGYGYTF; cdr3_nt: TGCGCCAGCAGCCCCCCGGGGACAGGGGGCGCCGGCTATGGCTACACCTTC; clone_size: -; v_call: TRBV4-1; j_call: TRBJ1-2; d_call: TRBD1
cdr3_aa: CASRSGAFRTYGYTF; cdr3_nt: TGTGCCAGCAGATCCGGGGCCTTCCGGACGTATGGCTACACCTTC; clone_size: few; v_call: TRBV28; j_call: TRBJ1-2; d_call: -
cdr3_aa: CASSLELSGVPYNEQFF; cdr3_nt: TGCGCCAGCAGCTTGGAGCTAAGCGGGGTCCCCTACAATGAGCAGTTCTTC; clone_size: -; v_call: TRBV5-1; j_call: TRBJ2-1; d_call: TRBD2
cdr3_aa: CASSPEGGPMYSQYF; cdr3_nt: TGTGCCAGCAGCCCGGAGGGGGGTCCCATGTATTCGCAGTATTTT; clone_size: -; v_call: TRBV11-3; j_call: TRBJ2-3; d_call: -
cdr3_aa: CVSSRGADTKTYGYTF; cdr3_nt: TGTGTCAGCTCACGGGGGGCGGACACGAAAACCTATGGCTACACCTTC; clone_size: -; v_call: TRBV18; j_call: TRBJ1-2; d_call: -
cdr3_aa: CASRDRGLNTEAFF; cdr3_nt: TGTGCCAGCCGGGACAGGGGGTTGAACACTGAAGCTTTCTTT; clone_size: -; v_call: TRBV6-5; j_call: TRBJ1-1; d_call: TRBD1
cdr3_aa: CASSQRLAGPLLAQHF; cdr3_nt: TGCGCCAGCAGTCAACGGCTGGCGGGGCCGTTACTGGCCCAGCATTTT; clone_size: -; v_call: TRBV23-1; j_call: TRBJ1-5; d_call: -
cdr3_aa: CASGKLDTDTQYF; cdr3_nt: TGTGCCAGCGGCAAACTAGACACAGATACGCAGTATTTT; clone_size: -; v_call: TRBV5-5; j_call: TRBJ2-3; d_call: -
cdr3_aa: CAIRGGRDRGSSGANVLTF; cdr3_nt: TGTGCCATCAGAGGAGGGAGGGACAGGGGCTCCTCTGGGGCCAACGTCCTGACTTTC; clone_size: -; v_call: TRBV10-3; j_call: TRBJ2-6; d_call: TRBD1
cdr3_aa: CAWSWRGSGNTIYF; cdr3_nt: TGTGCCTGGAGTTGGAGGGGCTCTGGAAACACCATATATTTT; clone_size: -; v_call: TRBV30; j_call: TRBJ1-3; d_call: -
cdr3_aa: CASSEVRSTGGEQFF; cdr3_nt: TGTGCCAGCAGTGAAGTCCGGAGCACAGGGGGTGAGCAGTTCTTC; clone_size: few; v_call: TRBV2; j_call: TRBJ2-1; d_call: TRBD1
cdr3_aa: CASSLGQLLWTEAFF; cdr3_nt: TGTGCCAGCAGCCTTGGACAACTCCTATGGACTGAAGCTTTCTTT; clone_size: -; v_call: TRBV5-6; j_call: TRBJ1-1; d_call: -
cdr3_aa: CASSRGLAGNTDTQYF; cdr3_nt: TGCGCCAGCAGCCGAGGACTAGCGGGGAACACAGATACGCAGTATTTT; clone_size: -; v_call: TRBV4-1; j_call: TRBJ2-3; d_call: TRBD2
cdr3_aa: CASSLEDKKYEKLFF; cdr3_nt: TGTGCCAGCAGCTTAGAAGACAAAAAATATGAAAAACTGTTTTTT; clone_size: -; v_call: TRBV7-8; j_call: TRBJ1-4; d_call: -
cdr3_aa: CASSIGTGEQYF; cdr3_nt: TGTGCCAGTAGTATTGGGACGGGCGAGCAGTACTTC; clone_size: -; v_call: TRBV19; j_call: TRBJ2-7; d_call: -
cdr3_aa: CASSARQGDEKLFF; cdr3_nt: TGTGCCAGCAGCGCGCGACAGGGTGATGAAAAACTGTTTTTT; clone_size: -; v_call: TRBV9; j_call: TRBJ1-4; d_call: TRBD1
cdr3_aa: CASSSVIRDRNTGELFF; cdr3_nt: TGTGCCAGCAGCTCTGTAATCCGGGACAGGAACACCGGGGAGCTGTTTTTT; clone_size: few; v_call: TRBV5-6; j_call: TRBJ2-2; d_call: TRBD1
cdr3_aa: CASSQALNTEAFF; cdr3_nt: TGTGCCAGCAGCCAAGCGTTGAACACTGAAGCTTTCTTT; clone_size: few; v_call: TRBV3-1/TRBV3-2; j_call: TRBJ1-1; d_call: -
cdr3_aa: CASSRDNLEHNTEAFF; cdr3_nt: TGTGCCAGCAGCCGGGACAACCTAGAACATAACACTGAAGCTTTCTTT; clone_size: -; v_call: TRBV13; j_call: TRBJ1-1; d_call: -
cdr3_aa: CASSNRQGHGYTF; cdr3_nt: TGTGCCAGCAGTAACCGACAGGGACATGGCTACACCTTC; clone_size: few; v_call: TRBV6-5; j_call: TRBJ1-2; d_call: TRBD1
cdr3_aa: CASSLEDRGHQPQHF; cdr3_nt: TGTGCCAGCAGCTTAGAGGACAGGGGACATCAGCCCCAGCATTTT; clone_size: once; v_call: TRBV7-6; j_call: TRBJ1-5; d_call: TRBD1
cdr3_aa: CASFNRDRRNYGYTF; cdr3_nt: TGTGCCAGCTTTAACCGGGACAGGCGTAACTATGGCTACACCTTC; clone_size: -; v_call: TRBV6-5; j_call: TRBJ1-2; d_call: TRBD1
cdr3_aa: CASSPLGTRFYGYTF; cdr3_nt: TGTGCCAGCAGCCCATTGGGGACAAGATTCTATGGCTACACCTTC; clone_size: once; v_call: TRBV11-2; j_call: TRBJ1-2; d_call: -
cdr3_aa: CASSVAPPSGGTGELFF; cdr3_nt: TGTGCCAGCAGCGTAGCTCCGCCTAGCGGGGGCACCGGGGAGCTGTTTTTT; clone_size: -; v_call: TRBV9; j_call: TRBJ2-2; d_call: TRBD2
cdr3_aa: CASSLGQGPYNEQFF; cdr3_nt: TGCGCCAGCAGCTTGGGCCAGGGTCCCTACAATGAGCAGTTCTTC; clone_size: -; v_call: TRBV5-1; j_call: TRBJ2-1; d_call: -
cdr3_aa: CASRINQGIPYEQYF; cdr3_nt: TGTGCCAGCAGAATCAATCAGGGGATCCCCTACGAGCAGTACTTC; clone_size: -; v_call: TRBV5-6; j_call: TRBJ2-7; d_call: -
cdr3_aa: CATSREKGLNTEAFF; cdr3_nt: TGTGCCACCAGCAGAGAAAAGGGCTTGAACACTGAAGCTTTCTTT; clone_size: -; v_call: TRBV15; j_call: TRBJ1-1; d_call: -
cdr3_aa: CASSQARETQYF; cdr3_nt: TGTGCCAGCAGCCAAGCAAGGGAGACCCAGTACTTC; clone_size: once; v_call: TRBV3-1/TRBV3-2; j_call: TRBJ2-5; d_call: -